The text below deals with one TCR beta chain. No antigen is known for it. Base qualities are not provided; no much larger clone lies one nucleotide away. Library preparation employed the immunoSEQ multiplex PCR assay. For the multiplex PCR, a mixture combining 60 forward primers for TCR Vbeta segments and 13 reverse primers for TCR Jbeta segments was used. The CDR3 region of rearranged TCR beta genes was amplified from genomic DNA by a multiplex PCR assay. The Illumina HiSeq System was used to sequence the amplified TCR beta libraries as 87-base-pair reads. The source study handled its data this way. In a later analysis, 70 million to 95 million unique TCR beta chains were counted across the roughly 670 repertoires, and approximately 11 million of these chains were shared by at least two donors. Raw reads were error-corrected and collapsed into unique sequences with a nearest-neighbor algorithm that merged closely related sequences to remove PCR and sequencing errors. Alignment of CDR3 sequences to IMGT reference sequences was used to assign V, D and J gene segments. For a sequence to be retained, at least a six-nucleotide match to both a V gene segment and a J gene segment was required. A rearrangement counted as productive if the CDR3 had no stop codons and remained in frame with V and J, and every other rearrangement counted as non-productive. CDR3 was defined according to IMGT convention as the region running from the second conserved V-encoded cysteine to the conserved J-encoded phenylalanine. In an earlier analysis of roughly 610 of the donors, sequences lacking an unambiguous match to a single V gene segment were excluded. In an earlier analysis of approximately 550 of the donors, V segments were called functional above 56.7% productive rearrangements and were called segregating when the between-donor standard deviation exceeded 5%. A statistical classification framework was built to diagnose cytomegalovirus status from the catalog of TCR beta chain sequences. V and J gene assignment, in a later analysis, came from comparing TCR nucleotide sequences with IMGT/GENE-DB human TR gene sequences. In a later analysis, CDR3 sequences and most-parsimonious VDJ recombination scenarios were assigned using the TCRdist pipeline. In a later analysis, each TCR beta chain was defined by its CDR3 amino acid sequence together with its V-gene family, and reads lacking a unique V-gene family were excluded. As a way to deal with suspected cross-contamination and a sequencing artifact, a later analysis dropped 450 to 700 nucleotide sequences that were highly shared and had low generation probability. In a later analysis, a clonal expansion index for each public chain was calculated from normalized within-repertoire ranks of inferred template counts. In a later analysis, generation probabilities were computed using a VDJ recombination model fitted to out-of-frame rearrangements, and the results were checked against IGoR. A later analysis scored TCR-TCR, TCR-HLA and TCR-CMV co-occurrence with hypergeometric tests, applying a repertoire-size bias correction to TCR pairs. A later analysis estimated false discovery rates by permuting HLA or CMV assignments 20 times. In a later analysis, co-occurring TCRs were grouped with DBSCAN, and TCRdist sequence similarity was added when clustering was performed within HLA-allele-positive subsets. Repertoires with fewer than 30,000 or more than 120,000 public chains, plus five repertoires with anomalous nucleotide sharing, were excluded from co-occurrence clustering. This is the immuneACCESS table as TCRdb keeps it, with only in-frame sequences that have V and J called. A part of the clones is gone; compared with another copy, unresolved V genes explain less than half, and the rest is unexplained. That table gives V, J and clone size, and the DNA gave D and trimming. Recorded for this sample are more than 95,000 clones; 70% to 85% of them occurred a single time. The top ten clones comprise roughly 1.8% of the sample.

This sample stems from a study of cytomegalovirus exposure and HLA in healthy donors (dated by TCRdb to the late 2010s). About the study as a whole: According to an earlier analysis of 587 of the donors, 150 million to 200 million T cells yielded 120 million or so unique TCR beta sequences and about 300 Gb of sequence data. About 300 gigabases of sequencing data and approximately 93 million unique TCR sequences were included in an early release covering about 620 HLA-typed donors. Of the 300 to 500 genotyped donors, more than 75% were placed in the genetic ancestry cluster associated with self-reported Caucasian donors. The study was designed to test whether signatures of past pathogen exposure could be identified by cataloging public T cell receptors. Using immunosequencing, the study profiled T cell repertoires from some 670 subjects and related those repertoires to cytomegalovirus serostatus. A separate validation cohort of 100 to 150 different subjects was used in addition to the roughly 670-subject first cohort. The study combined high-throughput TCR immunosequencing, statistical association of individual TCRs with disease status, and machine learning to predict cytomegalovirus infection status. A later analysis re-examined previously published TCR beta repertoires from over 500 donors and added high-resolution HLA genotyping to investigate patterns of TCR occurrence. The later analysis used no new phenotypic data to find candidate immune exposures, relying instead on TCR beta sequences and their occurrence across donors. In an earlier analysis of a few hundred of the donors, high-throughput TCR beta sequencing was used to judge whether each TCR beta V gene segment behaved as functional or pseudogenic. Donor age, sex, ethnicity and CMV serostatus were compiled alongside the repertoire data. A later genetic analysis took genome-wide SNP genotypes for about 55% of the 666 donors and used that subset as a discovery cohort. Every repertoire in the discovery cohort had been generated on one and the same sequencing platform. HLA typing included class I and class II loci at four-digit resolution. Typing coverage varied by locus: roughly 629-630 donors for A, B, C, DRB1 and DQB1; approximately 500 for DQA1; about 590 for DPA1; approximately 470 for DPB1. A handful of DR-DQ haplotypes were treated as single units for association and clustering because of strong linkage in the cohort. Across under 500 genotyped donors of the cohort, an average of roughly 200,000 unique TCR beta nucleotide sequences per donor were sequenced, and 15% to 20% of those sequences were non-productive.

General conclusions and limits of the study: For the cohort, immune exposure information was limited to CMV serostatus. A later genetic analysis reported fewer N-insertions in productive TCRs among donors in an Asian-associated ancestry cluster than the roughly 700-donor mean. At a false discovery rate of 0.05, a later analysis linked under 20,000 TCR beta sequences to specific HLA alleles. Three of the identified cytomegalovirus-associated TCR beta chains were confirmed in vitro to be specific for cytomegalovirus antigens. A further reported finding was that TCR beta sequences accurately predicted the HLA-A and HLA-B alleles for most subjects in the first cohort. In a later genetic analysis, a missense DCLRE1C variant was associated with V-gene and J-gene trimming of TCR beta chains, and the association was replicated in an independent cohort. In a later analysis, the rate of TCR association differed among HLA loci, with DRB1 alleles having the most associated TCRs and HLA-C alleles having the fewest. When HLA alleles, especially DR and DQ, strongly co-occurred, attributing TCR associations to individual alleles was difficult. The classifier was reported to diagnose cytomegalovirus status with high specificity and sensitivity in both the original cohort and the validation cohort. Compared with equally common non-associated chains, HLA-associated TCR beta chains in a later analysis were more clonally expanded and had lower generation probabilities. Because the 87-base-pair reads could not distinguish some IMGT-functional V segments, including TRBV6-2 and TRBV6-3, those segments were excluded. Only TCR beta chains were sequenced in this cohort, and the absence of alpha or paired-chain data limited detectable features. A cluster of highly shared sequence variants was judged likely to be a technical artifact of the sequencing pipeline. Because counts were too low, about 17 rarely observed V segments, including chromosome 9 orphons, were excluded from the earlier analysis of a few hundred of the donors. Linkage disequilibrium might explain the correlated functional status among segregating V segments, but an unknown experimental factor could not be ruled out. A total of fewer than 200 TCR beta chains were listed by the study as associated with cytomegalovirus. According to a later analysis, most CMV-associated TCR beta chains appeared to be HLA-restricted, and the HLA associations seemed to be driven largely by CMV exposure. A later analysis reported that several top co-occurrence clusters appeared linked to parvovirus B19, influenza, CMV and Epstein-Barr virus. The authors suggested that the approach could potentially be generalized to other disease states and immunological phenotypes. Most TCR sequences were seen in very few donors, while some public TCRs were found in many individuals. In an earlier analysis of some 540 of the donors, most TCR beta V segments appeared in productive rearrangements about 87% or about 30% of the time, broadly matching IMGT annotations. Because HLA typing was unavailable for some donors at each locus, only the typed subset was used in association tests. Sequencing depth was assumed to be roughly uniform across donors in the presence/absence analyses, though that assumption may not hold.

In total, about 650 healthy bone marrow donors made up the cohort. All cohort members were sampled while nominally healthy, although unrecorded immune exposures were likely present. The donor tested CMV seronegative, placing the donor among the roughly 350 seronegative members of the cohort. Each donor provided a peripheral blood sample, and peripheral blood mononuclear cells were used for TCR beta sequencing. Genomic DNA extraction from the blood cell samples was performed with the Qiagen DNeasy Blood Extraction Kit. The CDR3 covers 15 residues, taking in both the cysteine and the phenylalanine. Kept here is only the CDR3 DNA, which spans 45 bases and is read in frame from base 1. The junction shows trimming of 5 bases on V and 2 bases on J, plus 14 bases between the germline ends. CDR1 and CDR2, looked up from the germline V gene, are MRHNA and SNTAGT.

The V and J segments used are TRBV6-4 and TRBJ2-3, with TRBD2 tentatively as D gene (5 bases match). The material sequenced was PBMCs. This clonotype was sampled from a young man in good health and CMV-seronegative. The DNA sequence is TGTGCCAGCAGTCCAGGAGGCTCTTTCACAGATACGCAGTATTTT. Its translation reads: CASSPGGSFTDTQYF.